The 13 T cell receptor beta chains below were found in one sample sequenced in a study of cytomegalovirus exposure and HLA in healthy donors. The PCR ran on 60 Vbeta and 13 Jbeta primers. This table comes from immunoSEQ multiplex PCR, and its TCRdb copy is limited to in-frame clones, with some not included. Here the sample spans about 270,000 clones, roughly 70% being singletons. The material sequenced was PBMCs. The source is a female donor in good health and CMV-seronegative.

This clone was seen only a few times. The V call is TRBV6-5, the J call TRBJ2-7, with 8 bases identical to TRBD2. Looked up from germline, CDR1 is MNHEY and CDR2 is SVGAGI. With V trimmed by 7 bases and J by 4 bases, 9 bases remained unmatched. The CDR3 is 14 amino acids. The CDR3 DNA reads as TGTGCCAGCACCGATCTTGCGGGAGGTTACGAGCAGTACTTC. This encodes CASTDLAGGYEQYF.

A few counts support this clone. The rearrangement uses TRBV13 and TRBJ2-7; 7 nucleotides line up with TRBD2. The J segment lost 2 bases and the V segment lost 6 bases, leaving 7 bases of the junction unmatched. This CDR3 has 14 residues. Germline lookup yields CDR1 PRHDT and CDR2 FYEKMQ (reference sequence). The CDR3 reads CASRVSGGPYEQYF. Here the CDR3 DNA reads TGTGCCAGCAGGGTCTCGGGAGGACCCTACGAGCAGTACTTC.

This chain uses TRBV28 with TRBJ1-3; 7 bases agree with TRBD1. V lost 7 bases, J lost 3 bases, and 9 bases stayed unmatched. This CDR3 is 15 amino acids long. Germline CDR1 reads MDHEN; CDR2 reads SYDVKM. The CDR3 sequence: CASKKTGADGNTIYF. CDR3 bases: TGTGCCAGCAAAAAAACAGGGGCGGATGGAAACACCATATATTTT.

The V and J genes are TRBV5-4 and TRBJ2-7, with 9 bases fitting TRBD1. J was trimmed by 6 bases and V by 4 bases; bases with no gene match: 2. Per the germline V gene, CDR1 is SGHNT and CDR2 is YYREEE (reference sequence). The CDR3 is 12 residues long. CDR3 sequence: CASSRDRVEQYF. The CDR3 DNA follows: TGTGCCAGCAGCCGGGACAGGGTCGAGCAGTACTTC.

V is TRBV27 and J is TRBJ2-7; TRBD1 aligns across 9 bases. With V trimmed by 3 bases and J by 10 bases, 13 bases remained unmatched. Looked up from germline, CDR1 is MNHEY and CDR2 is SMNVEV (reference sequence). This CDR3 spans 15 amino acids. In DNA, the CDR3 is TGTGCCAGCAGTTTCTTCCCCGGGACAGGGTCGGCCCAGTACTTC. Residues: CASSFFPGTGSAQYF.

This chain joins TRBV7-2 and TRBJ1-5; a weak D match, TRBD1 (6 bases). Germline values: CDR1 SGHTA, CDR2 FQGNSA. The CDR3 is 15 residues long. V lost 4 bases and J lost 3, with 13 bases in between. This CDR3 is CASSSGGRNNQPQHF. CDR3 bases: TGTGCCAGCAGCTCGGGGGGGCGGAACAATCAGCCCCAGCATTTT.

This rearrangement joins TRBV6-5 to TRBJ1-1, with D uncertain. Trimming removed 2 bases at V and 11 bases at J, with 9 bases between. Germline V gene data show CDR1 as MNHEY and CDR2 as SVGAGI. There are 11 residues in the CDR3. This chain's CDR3 is CASSYRRGAFF. The CDR3 coding sequence is TGTGCCAGCAGTTACCGACGGGGTGCTTTCTTT.

This rearrangement joins TRBV7-8 to TRBJ2-7, with D possibly being TRBD1 (6 bases). The V gene lost 5 bases and the J gene lost 5 bases, with 19 bases spanning the gap. Germline loops: CDR1 SGHVS, CDR2 FQNEAQ. This CDR3 has 15 amino acids. The DNA for the CDR3 is TGTGCCAGCAGCGCGAGTGTGGGGGCGCCCCACGAGCAGTACTTC. Its translation: CASSASVGAPHEQYF.

This chain uses TRBV19 with TRBJ2-7, with 13 positions matching TRBD2. V lost 3 bases and J lost 0; bases outside the gene matches: 17. The CDR3 sequence is 21 residues long. Germline CDR1 reads LNHDA; CDR2 reads SQIVND (reference sequence). The CDR3 nucleotides read TGTGCCAGTAGTATCCTTCTCAGACTAGCGGGAGGAATCGGGTTCTCCTACGAGCAGTACTTC. Its protein product is CASSILLRLAGGIGFSYEQYF.

J is TRBJ2-3 and V is TRBV7-9; the D gene is possibly TRBD1 (6 bases). The CDR3 sequence is 14 residues long. The germline V gene has CDR1 SEHNR and CDR2 FQNEAQ (reference sequence). V shed 2 bases and J shed 4 bases, with 10 bases lying between them. In DNA, the CDR3 is TGTGCCAGCAGCTTATGGGGGCTGGCAGATACGCAGTATTTT. Translation: CASSLWGLADTQYF.

The genes are TRBV28 and TRBJ2-7; 7 bases are shared with TRBD2. The CDR3 sequence is 13 residues long. CDR1 is MDHEN and CDR2 is SYDVKM in the germline V gene. The J segment lost 6 bases and the V segment lost 10 bases, leaving 12 bases of the junction unmatched. DNA of the CDR3: TGTGCCACCGGCGGGGGAAGCCCAACCGAGCAGTACTTC. Translated, it gives CATGGGSPTEQYF.

The chain uses TRBV15 and TRBJ2-1, with a weak D call TRBD2 (5 bases). Between the trimmed V and J ends, which lost 4 bases and 8 bases, there was a span of 9 bases. The CDR3 sequence is 12 residues long. The V gene's germline CDR1 is LNHNV and CDR2 YYDKDF (reference sequence). CDR3: CATSKEGDEQFF. The CDR3 nucleotides read TGTGCCACCAGCAAAGAGGGCGATGAGCAGTTCTTC.

Of note for this clone: This sample also contains other DNA sequences that code for the same CDR3. The gene calls are TRBV6-5 and TRBJ1-3; D might be TRBD1 (5 bases). V lost 2 bases and J lost 0, with 5 bases in between. Germline CDR1 and CDR2: MNHEY and SVGAGI. The CDR3 spans 14 residues. Here the CDR3 DNA reads TGTGCCAGCAGTTACGACAGCTCTGGAAACACCATATATTTT. Translating gives CASSYDSSGNTIYF.